This is a list of T cell receptor beta chains from one sample in a study of vaccination and CD4 T cells after COVID-19. TCRdb re-called the PCR reads with MiXCR, one entry per CDR3 protein. The sample lists 9,500 to 11,000 distinct CDR3 sequences, about 32% occurring once. Their cognate antigens are unknown. Input material: CD4+ T cells from blood, cultured in vitro. The receptors come from a human donor in good health. Both conserved end residues are part of each CDR3. D genes are given only for firm matches. A row's size may be missing; if present it is once, few, many or a size class.

d_gene,j_gene,v_gene,abundance,CDR3aa,CDR3nt
NA,TRBJ1-6,TRBV28,NA,CASSLRGSSPLHF,TGTGCCAGCAGTTTGAGGGGCAGTTCACCCCTCCACTTT
NA,TRBJ1-1,TRBV7-2,few,CASSLGGGTEAFF,TGTGCCAGCAGCCTCGGGGGGGGCACTGAAGCTTTCTTT
TRBD2,TRBJ2-1,TRBV2,NA,CASSGTSGRSYNEQFF,TGTGCCAGCAGTGGGACTAGCGGGAGGTCCTACAATGAGCAGTTCTTC
TRBD1,TRBJ2-1,TRBV7-2,few,CASSLMGQNYNEQFF,TGTGCCAGCAGCTTAATGGGACAGAACTACAATGAGCAGTTCTTC
NA,TRBJ1-6,TRBV6-2/TRBV6-3,medium-sized,CASSPGSGNSPLHF,TGTGCCAGCAGCCCGGGGTCGGGGAATTCACCCCTCCACTTT
NA,TRBJ2-3,TRBV7-2,NA,CASSLGGTDTQYF,TGTGCCAGCAGCTTAGGAGGAACAGATACGCAGTATTTT
NA,TRBJ2-2,TRBV24-1,few,CATRPTGSSGELFF,TGTGCCACCAGACCAACAGGATCTAGTGGGGAGCTGTTTTTT
TRBD1,TRBJ1-5,TRBV28,NA,CASSFGQGPLSNQPQHF,TGTGCCAGCAGTTTCGGACAGGGCCCCCTTAGCAATCAGCCCCAGCATTTT
TRBD1,TRBJ2-2,TRBV4-1,NA,CASSQDRAQSTGELFF,TGCGCCAGCAGCCAGGACAGGGCCCAATCCACCGGGGAGCTGTTTTTT
NA,TRBJ2-7,TRBV5-8,few,CASSLQVTYEQYF,TGTGCCAGCAGCTTACAGGTTACCTACGAGCAGTACTTC
TRBD1,TRBJ2-5,TRBV7-2,few,CASSSQGALPVQETQYF,TGTGCCAGCAGTTCACAGGGGGCTCTCCCTGTCCAAGAGACCCAGTACTTC
NA,TRBJ1-2,TRBV7-2,medium-sized,CASSFTGTAGYTF,TGTGCCAGCAGCTTTACAGGGACCGCAGGCTACACCTTC
TRBD1,TRBJ1-2,TRBV6-1,NA,CASSLNWDSPRGYTF,TGTGCCAGCAGTCTAAACTGGGACAGCCCAAGGGGCTACACCTTC
NA,TRBJ2-6,TRBV20-1,NA,CSATSSGANVLTF,TGCAGTGCTACCAGCTCTGGGGCCAACGTCCTGACTTTC
NA,TRBJ1-2,TRBV20-1,few,CSARVRAAGYTF,TGCAGTGCTAGAGTTAGAGCGGCTGGCTACACCTTC
NA,TRBJ2-1,TRBV20-1,NA,CSARTGGISEQFF,TGCAGTGCTAGAACTGGGGGAATTAGTGAGCAGTTCTTC
NA,TRBJ2-7,TRBV9,once,CASGGLEIYEQYF,TGTGCCAGCGGGGGCCTCGAGATCTACGAGCAGTACTTC
NA,TRBJ2-7,TRBV2,NA,CASRGDMYEQYF,TGTGCCAGCAGGGGGGATATGTACGAGCAGTACTTC
NA,TRBJ1-1,TRBV2,few,CASRSVNTEAFF,TGTGCCAGCAGGTCAGTGAACACTGAAGCTTTCTTT
NA,TRBJ1-1,TRBV6-4,NA,CASSDVRGTEAFF,TGTGCCAGCAGTGACGTCCGGGGCACTGAAGCTTTCTTT